This is a list of T cell receptor beta chains from one sample in a study of blood T cell repertoires in COVID-19. Assay used: immunoSEQ multiplex PCR; TCRdb lists only in-frame clones, some missing. This sample yields 150,000 to 200,000 clones, of which about 76% are seen a single time; nearly 6% belongs to the top ten. The sequenced sample consisted of peripheral blood. Receptor source: a woman aged 40 to 55 with COVID-19, enrolled during active disease. CDR3s include the opening cysteine and the closing phenylalanine or tryptophan. Fields, in order: J gene, D gene, clone size, V gene, CDR3 protein, CDR3 DNA. D genes are given only for firm matches. Only some rows state a clone size, as once, few, many or a class for expanded clones.

TRBJ2-5,TRBD1,few,TRBV4-2,CASSQGDRAGETQYF,TGTGCCAGCAGCCAAGGGGACAGGGCTGGGGAGACCCAGTACTTC
TRBJ2-3,NA,NA,TRBV5-1,CASSFVRQGTDTQYF,TGCGCCAGCAGCTTCGTGAGACAGGGCACAGATACGCAGTATTTT
TRBJ1-5,NA,many,TRBV12-2,CASRLRDNGNQPQHF,TGTGCAAGTCGCCTTAGGGACAACGGCAATCAGCCCCAGCATTTT
TRBJ1-5,NA,NA,TRBV19,CASSITWQGGNQPQHF,TGTGCCAGTAGTATTACGTGGCAGGGCGGCAATCAGCCCCAGCATTTT
TRBJ2-1,TRBD1,once,TRBV6-1,CASSDRGDYNEQFF,TGTGCCAGTAGTGACAGGGGCGACTACAATGAGCAGTTCTTC
TRBJ1-4,NA,few,TRBV12-3/TRBV12-4,CASTGGANEKLFF,TGTGCCAGCACCGGGGGGGCTAATGAAAAACTGTTTTTT
TRBJ2-5,TRBD1,NA,TRBV24-1,CATSDPGDRAQETQYF,TGTGCCACCAGTGACCCGGGGGACAGGGCCCAAGAGACCCAGTACTTC
TRBJ2-3,TRBD2,NA,TRBV7-8,CASSLAGGVSGDTQYF,TGTGCCAGCAGCTTAGCCGGGGGGGTGAGTGGAGATACGCAGTATTTT
TRBJ1-2,TRBD1,NA,TRBV4-2,CASGQGKDGYTF,TGTGCCAGTGGACAGGGAAAGGATGGCTACACCTTC
TRBJ2-3,NA,NA,TRBV25-1,CASTVGGQDTQYF,TGTGCCAGCACGGTGGGGGGGCAAGATACGCAGTATTTT
TRBJ1-1,NA,NA,TRBV3-1/TRBV3-2,CASSPRDTFPNTEAFF,TGTGCCAGCAGCCCCCGGGACACTTTCCCGAACACTGAAGCTTTCTTT